The clone carrying this TCR beta chain turned up a few times. As yet, its antigen is unknown. This sample was included in a study of T-cell reconstitution after alpha-beta-depleted transplantation in children. Overall study results and limits: It was newly produced T cells that mostly accounted for T-cell counts and diversity one year after transplant. Reportedly, only several hundred clones from non-depleted graft cells drove alpha-beta T-cell counts at about two months.

It was with unique molecular identifiers that the TCRbeta library was prepared. Each CDR3 protein is one row after TCRdb ran MiXCR on the PCR reads. The sample contains 450,000 to 700,000 distinct CDR3 sequences, 27% of which appear only once. The sequencing here drew on PBMCs, taken before TCRalphabeta/CD19-depleted stem cell transplant. This clonotype originated in a boy younger than two with Wiskott-Aldrich syndrome, due to receive a stem cell transplant.

Written as DNA, the CDR3 is TGCAGCGTTGTAAGCCGATTCTCCTACAATGAGCAGTTCTTC. It is translated as CSVVSRFSYNEQFF. The V and J genes are TRBV29-1 and TRBJ2-1; no reliable D call. The CDR3 contains 14 residues. CDR1 is SQVTM and CDR2 is ANQGSEA in the germline V gene. Trimming stripped 4 bases from V and 0 bases from J, with 10 bases between.